The rows below give T cell receptor beta chains drawn from one sample of a study of T cell responses to AZD1222 COVID-19 vaccine. Some clones are missing from TCRdb's copy, which holds only in-frame ones; the method was immunoSEQ multiplex PCR. The table shows 150,000 or so clones, with 70% to 90% occurring only once. The sequencing used peripheral blood, collected on day 0 of AZD1222 vaccination. Every receptor here comes from an adult in good health. The CDR3 runs from the conserved cysteine through the conserved F or W. Fields, in order: CDR3 protein, CDR3 DNA, D gene, clone size, J gene, V gene, CDR3 length. A D gene is named only where the DNA matches it firmly. Not all rows give a size; the values are once, few, many and, for expanded clones, a class.

CDR3 protein: CASSQEGAGYEKLFF; CDR3 DNA: TGCGCCAGCAGCCAAGAAGGAGCAGGGTACGAAAAACTGTTTTTT; D gene: NA; clone size: NA; J gene: TRBJ1-4; V gene: TRBV4-3; CDR3 length: 15
CDR3 protein: CASSDFRREDTQYF; CDR3 DNA: TGTGCCAGCAGCGATTTTAGACGCGAAGATACGCAGTATTTT; D gene: NA; clone size: NA; J gene: TRBJ2-3; V gene: TRBV6-6; CDR3 length: 14
CDR3 protein: CAISGGLEQYF; CDR3 DNA: TGTGCCATCAGTGGGGGCCTCGAGCAGTACTTC; D gene: NA; clone size: NA; J gene: TRBJ2-7; V gene: TRBV10-3; CDR3 length: 11
CDR3 protein: CASTLANYEQYF; CDR3 DNA: TGTGCCAGCACCCTGGCGAACTACGAGCAGTACTTC; D gene: NA; clone size: once; J gene: TRBJ2-7; V gene: TRBV6-5; CDR3 length: 12
CDR3 protein: CASSVGQGNQPQHF; CDR3 DNA: TGTGCCAGCAGCGTAGGCCAGGGGAATCAGCCCCAGCATTTT; D gene: NA; clone size: NA; J gene: TRBJ1-5; V gene: TRBV9; CDR3 length: 14
CDR3 protein: CASRSGLAGESEHRGAVF; CDR3 DNA: TGCGCCAGCAGGTCGGGACTAGCGGGAGAGAGCGAACACCGGGGAGCTGTTTTT; D gene: TRBD2; clone size: NA; J gene: TRBJ2-2; V gene: TRBV10-1; CDR3 length: 18
CDR3 protein: CASSVVSGELFF; CDR3 DNA: TGTGCCAGCAGCGTAGTATCCGGGGAGCTGTTTTTT; D gene: NA; clone size: NA; J gene: TRBJ2-2; V gene: TRBV9; CDR3 length: 12
CDR3 protein: CSALGDYGYTF; CDR3 DNA: TGCAGTGCTCTGGGAGACTATGGCTACACCTTC; D gene: NA; clone size: few; J gene: TRBJ1-2; V gene: TRBV20-1; CDR3 length: 11
CDR3 protein: CASSESHSPLHF; CDR3 DNA: TGTGCCAGCAGTGAGTCGCATTCACCCCTCCACTTT; D gene: NA; clone size: NA; J gene: TRBJ1-6; V gene: TRBV2; CDR3 length: 12
CDR3 protein: CAWRDDLNTEAFF; CDR3 DNA: TGTGCCTGGAGGGACGACCTGAACACTGAAGCTTTCTTT; D gene: NA; clone size: few; J gene: TRBJ1-1; V gene: TRBV30; CDR3 length: 13
CDR3 protein: CASSRDGTSNQPQHF; CDR3 DNA: TGTGCCAGCAGTCGGGACGGGACTAGCAATCAGCCCCAGCATTTT; D gene: NA; clone size: NA; J gene: TRBJ1-5; V gene: TRBV7-9; CDR3 length: 15
CDR3 protein: CASSLAGTSGRAGQYF; CDR3 DNA: TGTGCCAGCAGCTTGGCCGGGACTAGCGGGAGAGCTGGGCAGTACTTC; D gene: TRBD2; clone size: once; J gene: TRBJ2-7; V gene: TRBV5-4; CDR3 length: 16
CDR3 protein: CASSVTLTSGKETQYF; CDR3 DNA: TGTGCCAGCAGTGTTACCCTGACTAGCGGGAAAGAGACCCAGTACTTC; D gene: TRBD2; clone size: NA; J gene: TRBJ2-5; V gene: TRBV2; CDR3 length: 16
CDR3 protein: CASSRVGYSNQPQHF; CDR3 DNA: TGTGCCAGCAGCCGGGTGGGCTATAGCAATCAGCCCCAGCATTTT; D gene: NA; clone size: NA; J gene: TRBJ1-5; V gene: TRBV5-6; CDR3 length: 15
CDR3 protein: CASRQGNEQFF; CDR3 DNA: TGTGCCAGCAGACAGGGGAATGAGCAGTTCTTC; D gene: TRBD1; clone size: NA; J gene: TRBJ2-1; V gene: TRBV12-3/TRBV12-4; CDR3 length: 11
CDR3 protein: CATSRGQQGGRPQHF; CDR3 DNA: TGTGCCACCAGCAGAGGACAACAGGGCGGGAGGCCCCAGCATTTT; D gene: NA; clone size: NA; J gene: TRBJ1-5; V gene: TRBV15; CDR3 length: 15
CDR3 protein: CASSGVNEQFF; CDR3 DNA: TGTGCCAGCAGCGGTGTGAATGAGCAGTTCTTC; D gene: NA; clone size: NA; J gene: TRBJ2-1; V gene: TRBV12-3/TRBV12-4; CDR3 length: 11
CDR3 protein: CASSLWLPGNTIYF; CDR3 DNA: TGTGCCAGCAGCCTCTGGTTACCTGGAAACACCATATATTTT; D gene: NA; clone size: NA; J gene: TRBJ1-3; V gene: TRBV6-2/TRBV6-3; CDR3 length: 14
CDR3 protein: CSARAGETQYF; CDR3 DNA: TGCAGTGCTAGGGCCGGGGAGACCCAGTACTTC; D gene: NA; clone size: NA; J gene: TRBJ2-5; V gene: TRBV20-1; CDR3 length: 11
CDR3 protein: CASMWDTNSPLHF; CDR3 DNA: TGTGCCAGCATGTGGGACACCAATTCACCCCTCCACTTT; D gene: NA; clone size: NA; J gene: TRBJ1-6; V gene: TRBV27; CDR3 length: 13
CDR3 protein: CAWRFPGPLNTEAFF; CDR3 DNA: TGTGCCTGGCGATTTCCGGGACCTTTGAACACTGAAGCTTTCTTT; D gene: NA; clone size: NA; J gene: TRBJ1-1; V gene: TRBV30; CDR3 length: 15
CDR3 protein: CASSGRDMAGQYF; CDR3 DNA: TGTGCCAGCAGTGGCCGCGATATGGCGGGGCAGTACTTC; D gene: NA; clone size: NA; J gene: TRBJ2-7; V gene: TRBV2; CDR3 length: 13
CDR3 protein: CASSRGWLRNTEAFF; CDR3 DNA: TGTGCCAGCAGTAGGGGCTGGTTGAGGAACACTGAAGCTTTCTTT; D gene: NA; clone size: once; J gene: TRBJ1-1; V gene: TRBV6-2/TRBV6-3; CDR3 length: 15
CDR3 protein: CASSQYPMQQYF; CDR3 DNA: TGTGCCAGCAGCCAATACCCTATGCAGCAGTACTTC; D gene: NA; clone size: few; J gene: TRBJ2-7; V gene: TRBV16; CDR3 length: 12
CDR3 protein: CASSPGQVRQETQYF; CDR3 DNA: TGTGCCAGTAGTCCAGGACAGGTTCGCCAAGAGACCCAGTACTTC; D gene: TRBD1; clone size: once; J gene: TRBJ2-5; V gene: TRBV19; CDR3 length: 15
CDR3 protein: CASSFELGTGELFF; CDR3 DNA: TGTGCCAGCAGCTTTGAGTTAGGGACCGGGGAGCTGTTTTTT; D gene: NA; clone size: NA; J gene: TRBJ2-2; V gene: TRBV5-6; CDR3 length: 14
CDR3 protein: CASSENRVRETQYF; CDR3 DNA: TGTGCCAGCAGCGAAAACAGGGTGAGGGAGACCCAGTACTTC; D gene: NA; clone size: NA; J gene: TRBJ2-5; V gene: TRBV2; CDR3 length: 14
CDR3 protein: CATRVGAHLTEAFF; CDR3 DNA: TGTGCCACCAGGGTAGGGGCCCATCTTACTGAAGCTTTCTTT; D gene: NA; clone size: NA; J gene: TRBJ1-1; V gene: TRBV6-5; CDR3 length: 14
CDR3 protein: CASSQRERTEAFF; CDR3 DNA: TGTGCCAGCAGCCAAAGGGAGCGGACTGAAGCTTTCTTT; D gene: NA; clone size: once; J gene: TRBJ1-1; V gene: TRBV14; CDR3 length: 13
CDR3 protein: CSVAFGTHEKLFF; CDR3 DNA: TGCAGCGTTGCGTTCGGGACTCATGAAAAACTGTTTTTT; D gene: NA; clone size: NA; J gene: TRBJ1-4; V gene: TRBV29-1; CDR3 length: 13
CDR3 protein: CAWSVTGLVGYTF; CDR3 DNA: TGTGCCTGGAGTGTAACAGGGCTGGTTGGCTACACCTTC; D gene: NA; clone size: NA; J gene: TRBJ1-2; V gene: TRBV30; CDR3 length: 13
CDR3 protein: CASSQGLPPEQYF; CDR3 DNA: TGTGCCAGCAGCCAAGGGTTGCCCCCCGAGCAGTACTTC; D gene: NA; clone size: NA; J gene: TRBJ2-7; V gene: TRBV3-1/TRBV3-2; CDR3 length: 13
CDR3 protein: CASSLNRDFSYEQYF; CDR3 DNA: TGTGCCAGCAGTTTAAACCGGGACTTCTCCTACGAGCAGTACTTC; D gene: NA; clone size: NA; J gene: TRBJ2-7; V gene: TRBV6-5; CDR3 length: 15
CDR3 protein: CSVVGQGRWAEAFF; CDR3 DNA: TGCAGCGTCGTAGGACAGGGGCGTTGGGCTGAAGCTTTCTTT; D gene: TRBD1; clone size: NA; J gene: TRBJ1-1; V gene: TRBV29-1; CDR3 length: 14
CDR3 protein: CAWTRQGAGNQPQHF; CDR3 DNA: TGTGCCTGGACTAGACAGGGGGCGGGCAATCAGCCCCAGCATTTT; D gene: TRBD1; clone size: NA; J gene: TRBJ1-5; V gene: TRBV30; CDR3 length: 15
CDR3 protein: CATDWDRESGGPNSPLHF; CDR3 DNA: TGTGCCACCGACTGGGACAGGGAAAGCGGGGGACCTAATTCACCCCTCCACTTT; D gene: TRBD1; clone size: NA; J gene: TRBJ1-6; V gene: TRBV6-7; CDR3 length: 18
CDR3 protein: CASSLRGQGTQYF; CDR3 DNA: TGTGCCAGCAGCCTTCGTGGACAGGGGACTCAGTACTTC; D gene: TRBD1; clone size: few; J gene: TRBJ2-4; V gene: TRBV14; CDR3 length: 13
CDR3 protein: CASSETPAGYTF; CDR3 DNA: TGTGCCAGCAGTGAAACACCCGCCGGCTACACCTTC; D gene: NA; clone size: NA; J gene: TRBJ1-2; V gene: TRBV6-1; CDR3 length: 12
CDR3 protein: CASSQEHRNTIYF; CDR3 DNA: TGTGCCAGCAGCCAAGAACACCGAAACACCATATATTTT; D gene: NA; clone size: few; J gene: TRBJ1-3; V gene: TRBV3-1/TRBV3-2; CDR3 length: 13
CDR3 protein: CASSLASGGVSPLHF; CDR3 DNA: TGTGCCAGCAGCTTAGCTTCAGGGGGGGTTTCACCCCTCCACTTT; D gene: TRBD1; clone size: NA; J gene: TRBJ1-6; V gene: TRBV7-9; CDR3 length: 15
CDR3 protein: CASSSPKPDRPGGEKLFF; CDR3 DNA: TGCGCCAGCAGCTCCCCGAAACCTGACAGGCCTGGAGGTGAAAAACTGTTTTTT; D gene: NA; clone size: NA; J gene: TRBJ1-4; V gene: TRBV5-1; CDR3 length: 18
CDR3 protein: CASSLLQGARGYTF; CDR3 DNA: TGTGCCAGCAGCTTGCTCCAGGGGGCTAGAGGCTACACCTTC; D gene: TRBD1; clone size: NA; J gene: TRBJ1-2; V gene: TRBV5-4; CDR3 length: 14
CDR3 protein: CASSQELGDEQFF; CDR3 DNA: TGCGCCAGCAGCCAAGAGTTAGGGGATGAGCAGTTCTTC; D gene: NA; clone size: NA; J gene: TRBJ2-1; V gene: TRBV4-3; CDR3 length: 13
CDR3 protein: CSVAPLTGEKLFF; CDR3 DNA: TGCAGCGTTGCCCCCTTGACAGGCGAAAAACTGTTTTTT; D gene: NA; clone size: NA; J gene: TRBJ1-4; V gene: TRBV29-1; CDR3 length: 13
CDR3 protein: CASSPRLAGELSEQFF; CDR3 DNA: TGTGCCAGCAGCCCGCGACTAGCGGGAGAGTTAAGTGAGCAGTTCTTC; D gene: TRBD2; clone size: NA; J gene: TRBJ2-1; V gene: TRBV9; CDR3 length: 16
CDR3 protein: CASRLGQGQETQYF; CDR3 DNA: TGTGCCAGTAGACTGGGACAGGGCCAAGAGACCCAGTACTTC; D gene: TRBD1; clone size: NA; J gene: TRBJ2-5; V gene: TRBV19; CDR3 length: 14
CDR3 protein: CAWSVSPSWADTQYF; CDR3 DNA: TGTGCCTGGAGTGTATCCCCGTCCTGGGCAGATACGCAGTATTTT; D gene: NA; clone size: NA; J gene: TRBJ2-3; V gene: TRBV30; CDR3 length: 15
CDR3 protein: CASQGAARNQPQHF; CDR3 DNA: TGTGCCAGCCAAGGGGCAGCTCGCAATCAGCCCCAGCATTTT; D gene: NA; clone size: NA; J gene: TRBJ1-5; V gene: TRBV6-1; CDR3 length: 14
CDR3 protein: CASSLLGTGAHEQYF; CDR3 DNA: TGTGCCAGCAGCCTCCTCGGGACAGGGGCGCATGAGCAGTACTTC; D gene: TRBD1; clone size: NA; J gene: TRBJ2-7; V gene: TRBV5-5; CDR3 length: 15
CDR3 protein: CASSVPSPTGIEYAGANVLTF; CDR3 DNA: TGTGCCAGCAGCGTACCTTCCCCTACAGGGATAGAGTATGCTGGGGCCAACGTCCTGACTTTC; D gene: NA; clone size: NA; J gene: TRBJ2-6; V gene: TRBV9; CDR3 length: 21
CDR3 protein: CASSSPPGIGANNEQFF; CDR3 DNA: TGTGCCAGCAGTTCCCCACCGGGTATAGGGGCCAACAATGAGCAGTTCTTC; D gene: NA; clone size: NA; J gene: TRBJ2-1; V gene: TRBV6-2/TRBV6-3; CDR3 length: 17
CDR3 protein: CASSPGPRVNTEAFF; CDR3 DNA: TGTGCCAGCAGCCCAGGGCCCCGTGTGAACACTGAAGCTTTCTTT; D gene: NA; clone size: NA; J gene: TRBJ1-1; V gene: TRBV9; CDR3 length: 15
CDR3 protein: CASSPHRGTLSYNEQFF; CDR3 DNA: TGTGCCAGCAGCCCCCACAGGGGAACTCTATCCTACAATGAGCAGTTCTTC; D gene: TRBD1; clone size: NA; J gene: TRBJ2-1; V gene: TRBV6-4; CDR3 length: 17
CDR3 protein: CASSLTGPGTEAFF; CDR3 DNA: TGTGCCAGCAGCTTGACAGGTCCAGGGACTGAAGCTTTCTTT; D gene: NA; clone size: NA; J gene: TRBJ1-1; V gene: TRBV7-3; CDR3 length: 14